The next 18 T cell receptor beta chains were all read from a single sample in a study of shared clonotypes between healthy human individuals. Positively selected for CCR7, the CD45RO-negative cells used as naive CD8 cells excluded terminally differentiated effector memory CD45RA+ cells. Profiled with immunoSEQ multiplex PCR; TCRdb holds only in-frame clones, not every one. The sample includes about 2.2 million clones, 80% to 95% of them seen just once. The specimen was naive CD8+ T cells from PBMCs. The receptors were sampled from a man aged 18 to 29 in good health. Some clones in this sample may be carry-over from other donors' samples.

The chain recombines TRBV29-1 with TRBJ2-5; 15 nucleotides match TRBD2. The CDR3 contains 15 residues. Germline V CDR1 and CDR2: SQVTM, ANQGSEA. V trimming: 7 bases; J trimming: 5 bases; junction bases outside the gene matches: 8. The CDR3 is CSATGLAGGGETQYF. Here the CDR3 DNA reads TGCAGCGCAACGGGACTAGCGGGAGGTGGTGAGACCCAGTACTTC.

This clone was detected a few times. The chain uses TRBV19 and TRBJ1-1; D is uncertain. Germline V CDR1 and CDR2: LNHDA, SQIVND (reference sequence). The CDR3 consists of 11 residues. The germline V and J ends were trimmed by 10 bases and 3 bases, with 9 bases remaining between them. CDR3 sequence (DNA): TGTGCCATCAGAAGGGACACTGAAGCTTTCTTT. This encodes CAIRRDTEAFF. Full variable domain (missing parts from reference TRBV19 and TRBJ1-1): DGGITQSPKYLFRKEGQNVTLSCEQNLNHDAMYWYRQDPGQGLRLIYYSQIVNDFQKGDIAEGYSVSREKKESFPLTVTSAQKNPTAFYLCAIRRDTEAFFGQGTRLTVV.

This clone was observed once. V and J are TRBV25-1 and TRBJ2-3; possible D gene TRBD1, 6 bases. Trimming pared 7 bases from V and 5 bases from J, leaving 10 bases between. This CDR3 has 12 amino acids. Germline-derived CDR1 and CDR2 are MGHDK and SYGVNS. CDR3 in amino acids: CASTEGGDTQYF. The CDR3 nucleotides are TGTGCCAGCACCGAAGGGGGAGATACGCAGTATTTT.

CDR3 coding DNA: TGTGCCAGCAGCTTAGGACAGTTTGAGCAGTACTTC. Protein: CASSLGQFEQYF. This chain connects TRBV7-9 to TRBJ2-7; tentatively, D is TRBD1 (5 bases). Germline-derived CDR1 and CDR2 are SEHNR and FQNEAQ (reference sequence). Trimming shortened V by 1 base and J by 7 bases, and 8 bases separated the two germline ends. CDR3 length: 12 residues.

The chain links TRBV7-2 to TRBJ2-7, with 12 positions matching TRBD2. CDR1 SGHTA and CDR2 FQGNSA come from the germline V gene. This CDR3 is built from 19 residues. With 5 bases clipped from V and 4 bases from J, the junction kept 18 bases outside the gene matches. The CDR3 region has the DNA TGTGCCAGCAGCCTCACTAGTACTCGACTAGCGGGAGTCTCTTACGAGCAGTACTTC. As protein: CASSLTSTRLAGVSYEQYF.

On this clone: This sample includes further DNA sequences coding for the same CDR3. This chain joins TRBV7-3 and TRBJ2-1, with a possible D match to TRBD2 (5 bases). This CDR3 has 15 amino acids. V was shortened by 2 bases and J by 0 bases, with 8 bases between the two germline ends. The germline V gene encodes CDR1 SGHTA and CDR2 FQGTGA. CDR3 sequence (DNA): TGTGCCAGCAGCTTAGTAGGGAGCTCCTACAATGAGCAGTTCTTC. Its protein product is CASSLVGSSYNEQFF.

The genes are TRBV30 and TRBJ1-2, with TRBD1 identical over 7 bases. The CDR3 has 11 amino acids. V dropped 6 bases and J dropped 5; count of bases not matched to a gene: 3. CDR1 is GTSNPN and CDR2 is SVGIG in the germline V gene (reference sequence). This CDR3 is CACNRGYGYTF. DNA of the CDR3: TGTGCCTGTAACAGGGGTTATGGCTACACCTTC. Together with reference TRBV30 and TRBJ1-2, the CDR3 gives the full variable domain: SQTIHQWPATLVQPVGSPLSLECTVEGTSNPNLYWYRQAAGRGLQLLFYSVGIGQISSEVPQNLSASRPQDRQFILSSKKLLLSDSGFYLCACNRGYGYTFGSGTRLTVV.

This chain links TRBV7-9 with TRBJ2-5; a weak D match, TRBD1 (5 bases). The CDR3 contains 13 residues. CDR1 and CDR2 from the germline V gene are SEHNR and FQNEAQ (reference sequence). Trimming took off 4 bases at V and 2 bases at J, with 8 bases between the two ends. CDR3 sequence: CASSSRQQETQYF. CDR3 nucleotides: TGTGCCAGCAGCTCCCGACAGCAAGAGACCCAGTACTTC.

This clone was observed a handful of times. At the DNA level, this CDR3 is encoded by other sequences in the same sample as well. The chain is built from TRBV9 and TRBJ1-1, with a possible D match to TRBD1 (6 bases). Germline V gene lookup returns CDR1 SGDLS and CDR2 YYNGEE. The CDR3 is 13 residues long. The ends were cut back, 2 bases at V and 4 bases at J, with 9 bases in the middle. The CDR3 reads CASSVGGTTEAFF. Written as DNA, the CDR3 is TGTGCCAGCAGCGTGGGGGGCACCACTGAAGCTTTCTTT. Combining the CDR3 with reference TRBV9 and TRBJ1-1 gives the whole variable domain DSGVTQTPKHLITATGQRVTLRCSPRSGDLSVYWYQQSLDQGLQFLIQYYNGEERAKGNILERFSAQQFPDLHSELNLSSLELGDSALYFCASSVGGTTEAFFGQGTRLTVV.

The chain joins TRBV10-2 to TRBJ1-5; possible D gene TRBD1, 5 bases. CDR1 is WSHSY, CDR2 SAAADI, per germline. The CDR3 is made up of 15 amino acids. Trimming took 3 bases from V and 4 from J, leaving 13 bases between them. The CDR3 nucleotides read TGCGCCAGCAGTGATGGAGGGGCGCTAAATCAGCCCCAGCATTTT. This translates into CASSDGGALNQPQHF.

The table lists this clone with a count of one. The rearrangement joins TRBV19 to TRBJ1-2, with D possibly matching TRBD1 (6 bases). The CDR3 extends over 15 amino acids. V dropped 7 bases and J dropped 5 bases, with 20 bases sitting between them. Germline CDR1 is LNHDA and CDR2 is SQIVND (reference sequence). CDR3 nucleotide sequence: TGTGCCAGTAATGGAGACAACAGGGTTCGATATGGCTACACCTTC. Its protein is CASNGDNRVRYGYTF.

This clone was counted once. The gene calls are TRBV5-6 and TRBJ1-3; 7 bases are a match to TRBD1. Germline assignment: CDR1 SGHDT and CDR2 YYEEEE. The CDR3 sequence is 15 residues long. With V trimmed by 3 bases and J by 2 bases, 5 bases remained unmatched. The CDR3 loop is CASSSDGQAGNTIYF. The CDR3 DNA reads TGTGCCAGCAGCTCGGATGGACAGGCTGGAAACACCATATATTTT.

This chain links TRBV9 with TRBJ2-2; D gene unclear. This CDR3 has 14 residues. Per the germline V gene, CDR1 is SGDLS and CDR2 is YYNGEE. Deletions cut 6 bases from V and 6 bases from J, with 15 bases between. CDR3 in DNA: TGTGCCAGCACTCCCGTTCGTAGCTCCGGGGAGCTGTTTTTT. This gives the protein CASTPVRSSGELFF.

The chain carries TRBV14 and TRBJ2-1; D is unresolved. The V end was cut by 1 base, the J end by 4 bases, with 5 bases between. The CDR3 runs 13 residues. Per the germline V gene, CDR1 is SGHDN and CDR2 is FVKESK. CDR3 sequence (DNA): TGTGCCAGCAGCCAAGGAGTGTACAATGAGCAGTTCTTC. It encodes CASSQGVYNEQFF.

J is TRBJ1-2 and V is TRBV11-2, with D perhaps matching TRBD1 (5 bases). CDR1 and CDR2 (germline): SGHAT, FQNNGV. V was shortened by 4 bases and J by 4 bases, with 16 bases between the two germline ends. CDR3 size: 15 residues. CDR3 DNA sequence: TGTGCCAGCAGCTACCTGGGGGGGACGACCTATGGCTACACCTTC. Its translation is CASSYLGGTTYGYTF.

The rearrangement joins TRBV7-6 to TRBJ2-1; D is uncertain. Trimming took 4 bases from V and 4 from J, leaving 8 bases between them. This CDR3 region has 13 residues. The V gene's germline CDR1 is SGHVS and CDR2 FNYEAQ. This CDR3 reads CASSSTFYNEQFF. The CDR3 DNA reads TGTGCCAGCAGCTCGACTTTTTACAATGAGCAGTTCTTC.

The V gene is TRBV10-3, the J gene TRBJ1-2; tentative D call: TRBD1 (5 bases). CDR1 and CDR2 (germline): ENHRY, SYGVKD. The CDR3 runs to 13 residues. Deletions cut 6 bases from V and 5 bases from J, with 13 bases between. In DNA, the CDR3 is TGTGCCATCAGCGGCGGGGCGCCTTATGGCTACACCTTC. Its protein product is CAISGGAPYGYTF.

The chain combines TRBV5-1 with TRBJ1-2; 8 bases fit TRBD1. V was pared by 6 bases and J by 6 bases, with 7 bases of the junction left unmatched. Germline assignment: CDR1 SGHRS and CDR2 YFSETQ. This CDR3 contains 13 residues. CDR3 nucleotides: TGCGCCAGCAATTTTGGACAGGGCAATGGCTACACCTTC. Translating it yields CASNFGQGNGYTF.